This T cell receptor beta chain derives from a study of molecular identifiers for immune sequencing clone quantification. Findings and limits, study-wide: Sizes of highly expanded clones could be underestimated through identical TCRs sharing a barcode. Clones above 20 RNA copies held over 97% of effector molecules, under 1% in naive cells. A single cell's spiked Jurkat TCR RNA was reportedly detectable among one million naive cells.

CDR3 size: 13 residues. Looked up from germline, CDR1 is SGHDT and CDR2 is YYEEEE. V was shortened by 0 bases and J by 3 bases, with 6 bases between the two germline ends. Previously described methods and listed TCR primers were used for bulk TCR libraries. From the PCR reads, TCRdb called clonotypes with MiXCR, one entry per CDR3 protein. Among about 320,000 distinct CDR3 sequences, about 20% were seen once, and the ten largest hold under 0.95%. Points on this clonotype: Its antigen is unknown.

The source material was naive CD8+ T cells from blood, with Jurkat cell RNA spiked in. The subset here: FACS-sorted CD8+CD4-CCR7+CD45RA+ naive T cells. This TCR was sampled from a human donor in good health. Some libraries in this study had Jurkat cell RNA spiked in. This chain uses TRBV5-6 with TRBJ1-1; D is uncertain. Written as DNA, the CDR3 is TGTGCCAGCAGCTTGGCGTGGGACACTGAAGCTTTCTTT. The encoded protein is CASSLAWDTEAFF.